Reported below is one TCR beta chain. The data originate from a study of pediatric ulcerative colitis. Method: immunoSEQ multiplex PCR; TCRdb's copy keeps in-frame clones and lacks some. The data hold more than 50,000 clones, with just over 75% observed a single time. Trimming removed 5 bases at V and 1 base at J, with 8 bases between. This CDR3 is 13 amino acids long. From germline, CDR1 is SGHNT and CDR2 YENEEA. J is TRBJ2-5 and V is TRBV11-3; D might be TRBD1 or TRBD2, each matching 5 bases. The receptor was derived from a boy aged 5-17 years with moderate ulcerative colitis. Material: blood. This chain's CDR3 is CASSPGRQETQYF. DNA for the CDR3: TGTGCCAGCAGCCCGGGACGCCAAGAGACCCAGTACTTC.